The present T cell receptor beta chain was sequenced within a study of blood T cells in healthy people across ages. Study-wide results and limits: A roughly linear age-dependent decrease characterized TCR beta diversity per million T cells. The study found more naive CD4+ cells and higher diversity in long-lived than aged donors.

This clonotype was picked up many times. The antigen remains unidentified. V lost 0 bases and J lost 1, with 9 bases in between. The CDR3 has 16 residues. Germline lookup yields CDR1 MNHEY and CDR2 SVGAGI. A sample-barcoded 5' primer and a J-beta primer mix were used in a second PCR of about 6 to 11 cycles. A template-switch adaptor with 12 random nucleotides tagged each cDNA molecule. The study obtained at least 2.5 million CDR3-containing paired-end reads from every sample. MiXCR, applied by TCRdb to the 5' RACE reads, yields one record per CDR3 protein. The repertoire holds about 580,000 distinct CDR3 sequences, with under 55% as singletons.

This TCR came from an elderly man in good health. The chain recombines TRBV6-5 with TRBJ2-2; D is undetermined. Sequencing was performed on blood. DNA of the CDR3: TGTGCCAGCAGTTACTCGGGTCCGAGGAACACCGGGGAGCTGTTTTTT. Amino acids: CASSYSGPRNTGELFF.